The T cell receptor beta chain described here comes from a study of control samples from healthy donors and cancer patients. Repertoires were generated with immunoSEQ multiplex PCR, while TCRdb's copy carries only in-frame clones and drops some. The sample includes approximately 69,000 clones, around nine tenths of them seen just once. The CDR3 loop spans 12 amino acids. The V gene lost 2 bases and the J gene lost 3 bases, with 5 bases spanning the gap. From germline, CDR1 is GTSNPN and CDR2 SVGIG (reference sequence). The sequence came from a man aged 55 to 69 with colorectal cancer. The rearrangement links TRBV30 to TRBJ1-5; no clear D gene. The source material was PBMCs. For the CDR3, the DNA is TGTGCCTGGAGTCTCAACAATCAGCCCCAGCATTTT. This gives the protein CAWSLNNQPQHF.